The sequence of this T cell receptor (beta chain) was determined in a study of Ad26.COV2.S vaccination and SARS-CoV-2 variants. Study-wide results and limits: Overall T cell responses may have been underestimated by the analyses of TCR breadth and depth. Spike-specific TCR breadth in vaccine recipients exceeded that seen in placebo recipients.

This clone occurred a few times. What it recognizes is unknown. Sequencing used immunoSEQ multiplex PCR; TCRdb keeps in-frame clones, though not all of them. This sample carries fewer than 55,000 clones, 83% of them seen once, and the ten largest clones take around half. CDR1 and CDR2 (germline): SGHKS, YYEKEE (reference sequence). The CDR3 has 15 residues. The trim removed 0 bases at V and 10 bases at J, leaving 7 bases unmatched. The clonotype comes from a human donor who had recovered from COVID-19. The specimen was peripheral blood, collected after recovery from COVID-19. The V and J genes are TRBV5-5 and TRBJ1-6, with 7 positions matching TRBD1. The CDR3 nucleotides read TGTGCCAGCAGCTTGGGGACAGGTTGGGACTCACCCCTCCACTTT. It encodes CASSLGTGWDSPLHF.